This entry is about one TCR beta chain. The data belong to a study of cytomegalovirus exposure and HLA in healthy donors. The ends lost 4 bases at V and 8 bases at J; junction bases unmatched: 14. CDR3 size: 17 residues. In germline, CDR1 is SGHDT, CDR2 YYEEEE. The PCR had 60 Vbeta and 13 Jbeta primers. Clones were sequenced by immunoSEQ multiplex PCR, and TCRdb holds only the in-frame ones, with some missing. The table has 150,000 to 200,000 clones, around 87% seen once. The specimen was PBMCs. The genes are TRBV5-6 and TRBJ2-1; TRBD2 matches at 11 bases. This receptor was taken from a woman younger than 30 in good health and CMV-seronegative. This CDR3 reads CASSGVLAGVGLDEQFF. CDR3 nucleotide sequence: TGTGCCAGCAGCGGGGTACTAGCGGGAGTGGGATTGGATGAGCAGTTCTTC.